This entry is about one TCR beta chain. Its specificity is unknown. Germline CDR1 and CDR2: LNHDA and SQIVND (reference sequence). J lost 1 base, V lost 3 bases, and 5 bases had no gene match. The CDR3 has 16 amino acids. Each donor's status was that of a healthy bone marrow donor. The data belong to a study of cytomegalovirus exposure and HLA in healthy donors. Primers: 60 Vbeta forward and 13 Jbeta reverse. Some clones are missing from TCRdb's copy, which holds only in-frame ones; the method was immunoSEQ multiplex PCR. The sample holds roughly 150,000 clones, roughly 80% seen once. The study, taken as a whole, reports: Researchers had no immune exposure information except CMV serostatus available. In a later analysis, a genetic analysis reported fewer productive-TCR N-insertions in an Asian-associated ancestry cluster than the cohort average. HLA restriction was apparent for most CMV-associated TCR beta chains in a later analysis.

The J gene is TRBJ1-5, the V gene TRBV19; 8 bases fit TRBD1. Sequenced input: PBMCs. This receptor was taken from a male donor in good health and CMV-seronegative. CDR3: CASSMRDRGSNQPQHF. CDR3 nucleotides: TGTGCCAGTAGTATGCGAGACAGGGGAAGCAATCAGCCCCAGCATTTT.